These 3 T cell receptor beta chains originate from one sample sequenced in a study of T cells in Graves' hyperthyroidism and ophthalmopathy. Authors of the study amplified TCR beta CDR3 regions from RNA transcripts. Researchers ran a first-round RT-PCR on the TCR CDR3 using the HTBI primer set. MiXCR, run by TCRdb on the multiplex PCR reads, gives a single entry per CDR3 protein. The repertoire holds about 840,000 distinct CDR3 sequences, with approximately 40% as singletons. Material: blood. The receptors stem from a man aged 18 to 29 with Graves' hyperthyroidism.

The chain recombines TRBV15 with TRBJ1-6; D gene uncertain. The V gene lost 0 bases and the J gene lost 13 bases, with 7 bases spanning the gap. The CDR3 is 12 amino acids. Germline CDR1 reads LNHNV; CDR2 reads YYDKDF (reference sequence). DNA of the CDR3: TGTGCCACCAGCAGAGACGAGCGGCCCCTCCACTTT. It yields the protein CATSRDERPLHF.

This clonotype was observed at least ten times. The chain uses TRBV25-1 and TRBJ2-6, with 10 bases fitting TRBD1. The germline V gene has CDR1 MGHDK and CDR2 SYGVNS. CDR3 length: 16 residues. V gave up 8 bases and J gave up 0 bases; unmatched junction bases: 4. CDR3 region: CASGGQGSSGANVLTF. In DNA, the CDR3 is TGTGCCAGCGGGGGACAGGGGAGCTCTGGGGCCAACGTCCTGACTTTC.

The chain recombines TRBV12-3 or TRBV12-4 with TRBJ2-2, with 7 bases fitting TRBD2. The CDR3 runs to 14 residues. The V and J ends lost 5 bases and 4 bases, in that order; junction bases with no gene match: 4. The CDR3 reads CASSPPGGTGELFF. CDR3 DNA: TGTGCCAGCAGTCCACCGGGGGGCACCGGGGAGCTGTTTTTT.